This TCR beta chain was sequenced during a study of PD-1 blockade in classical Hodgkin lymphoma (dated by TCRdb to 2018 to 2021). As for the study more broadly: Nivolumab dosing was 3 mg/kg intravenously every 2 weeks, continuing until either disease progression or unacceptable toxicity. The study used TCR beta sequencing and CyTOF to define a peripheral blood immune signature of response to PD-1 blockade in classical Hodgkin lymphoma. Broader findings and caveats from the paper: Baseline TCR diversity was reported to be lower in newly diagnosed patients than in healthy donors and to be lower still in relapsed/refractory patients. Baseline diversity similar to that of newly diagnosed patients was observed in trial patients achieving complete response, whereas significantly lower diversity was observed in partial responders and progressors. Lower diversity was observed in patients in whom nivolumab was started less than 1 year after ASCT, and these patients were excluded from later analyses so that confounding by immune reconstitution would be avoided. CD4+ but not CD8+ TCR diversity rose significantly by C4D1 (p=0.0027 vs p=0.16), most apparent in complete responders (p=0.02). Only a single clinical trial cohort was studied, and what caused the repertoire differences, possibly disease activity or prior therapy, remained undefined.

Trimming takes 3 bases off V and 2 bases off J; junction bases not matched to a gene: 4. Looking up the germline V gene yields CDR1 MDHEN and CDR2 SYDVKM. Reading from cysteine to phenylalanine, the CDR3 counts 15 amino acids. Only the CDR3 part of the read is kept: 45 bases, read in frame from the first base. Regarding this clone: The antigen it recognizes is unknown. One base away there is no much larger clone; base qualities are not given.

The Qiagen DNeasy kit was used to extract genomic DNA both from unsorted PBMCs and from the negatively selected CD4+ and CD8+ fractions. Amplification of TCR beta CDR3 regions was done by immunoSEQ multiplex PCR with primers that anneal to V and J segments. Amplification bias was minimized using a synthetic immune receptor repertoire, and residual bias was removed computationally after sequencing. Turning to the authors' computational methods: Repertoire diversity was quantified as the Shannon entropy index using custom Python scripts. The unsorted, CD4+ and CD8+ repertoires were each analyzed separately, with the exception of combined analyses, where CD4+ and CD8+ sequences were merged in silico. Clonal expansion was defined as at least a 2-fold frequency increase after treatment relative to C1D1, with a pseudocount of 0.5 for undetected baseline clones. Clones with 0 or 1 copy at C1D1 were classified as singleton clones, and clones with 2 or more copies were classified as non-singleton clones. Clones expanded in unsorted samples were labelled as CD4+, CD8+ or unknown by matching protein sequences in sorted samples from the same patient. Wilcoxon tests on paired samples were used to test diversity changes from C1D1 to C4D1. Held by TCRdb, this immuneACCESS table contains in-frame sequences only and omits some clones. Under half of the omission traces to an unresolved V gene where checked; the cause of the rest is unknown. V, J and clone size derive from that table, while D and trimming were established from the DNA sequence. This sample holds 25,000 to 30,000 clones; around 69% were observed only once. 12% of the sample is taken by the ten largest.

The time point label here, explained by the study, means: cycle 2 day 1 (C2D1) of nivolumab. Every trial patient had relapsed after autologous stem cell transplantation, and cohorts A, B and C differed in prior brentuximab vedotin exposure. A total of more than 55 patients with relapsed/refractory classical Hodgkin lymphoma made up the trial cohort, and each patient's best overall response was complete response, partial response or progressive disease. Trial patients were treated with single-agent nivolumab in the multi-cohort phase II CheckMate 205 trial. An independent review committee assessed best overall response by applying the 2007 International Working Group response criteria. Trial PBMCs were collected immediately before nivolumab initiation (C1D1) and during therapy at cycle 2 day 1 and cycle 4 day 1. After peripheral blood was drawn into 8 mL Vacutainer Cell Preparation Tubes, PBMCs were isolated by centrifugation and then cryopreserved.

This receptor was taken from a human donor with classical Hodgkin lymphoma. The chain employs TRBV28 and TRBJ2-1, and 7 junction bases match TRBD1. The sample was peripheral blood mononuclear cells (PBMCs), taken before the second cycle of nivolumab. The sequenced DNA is TGTGCCAGCAGTTTTCTGACAGGGACCTACAATGAGCAGTTCTTC. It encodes CASSFLTGTYNEQFF. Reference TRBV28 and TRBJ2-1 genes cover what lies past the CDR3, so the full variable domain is DVKVTQSSRYLVKRTGEKVFLECVQDMDHENMFWYRQDPGLGLRLIYFSYDVKMKEKGDIPEGYSVSREKKERFSLILESASTNQTSMYLCASSFLTGTYNEQFFGPGTRLTVL.